This T cell receptor beta chain was recorded in a study of blood T cells in healthy people across ages. Overall study findings and caveats: Age brought a roughly linear fall in TCR beta diversity measured per million T cells.

Using a J-beta primer mix together with a sample-barcoded 5' primer, a second PCR was run for about 6 to 11 cycles. From the 5' RACE reads, TCRdb called clonotypes with MiXCR, one entry per CDR3 protein. Altogether about 1.5 million distinct CDR3 sequences are present, approximately 40% being singletons, with the ten largest covering under 8%. With V trimmed by 0 bases and J by 1 base, 13 bases remained unmatched. Germline loops: CDR1 DFQATT, CDR2 SNEGSKA (reference sequence). This CDR3 contains 19 residues. Total RNA amounts of at least 6 micrograms were extracted per sample. Concerning this clonotype: Its antigen remains unknown.

The material sequenced was blood. The chain carries TRBV20-1 and TRBJ2-7; 12 bases align to TRBD2. This TCR derives from a woman in her late teens or twenties in good health. The CDR3 nucleotides are TGCAGTGCTAGAGATGGTGGACTAGCGGGACCTCAAGGGTCCTACGAGCAGTACTTC. It translates to CSARDGGLAGPQGSYEQYF.